These 10 T cell receptor beta chains were all obtained from the same sample, sequenced in a study of blood T cell repertoires in COVID-19. Sequencing used immunoSEQ multiplex PCR; TCRdb keeps in-frame clones, though not all of them. The data contain about 240,000 clones, 70% to 90% of them singletons. The sample consisted of PBMCs or T cells enriched from blood (not recorded which). These receptors all come from a woman aged 35 to 49 with acute COVID-19.

The V and J genes are TRBV27 and TRBJ2-5, with TRBD2 identical over 7 bases. Germline V lookup: CDR1 MNHEY, CDR2 SMNVEV (reference sequence). The J segment lost 4 bases and the V segment lost 3 bases, leaving 8 bases of the junction unmatched. The CDR3 is 15 amino acids. In DNA form, the CDR3 reads TGTGCCAGCAGTTTCGGAGGGAGGGCCGTAGAGACCCAGTACTTC. It yields the protein CASSFGGRAVETQYF.

This chain connects TRBV2 to TRBJ1-2; 7 positions match TRBD1. In germline, CDR1 is SNHLY, CDR2 FYNNEI. The CDR3 spans 13 residues. Trimming took 5 bases from V and 3 from J; bases not matched to a gene: 3. CDR3 region: CASSYDRDYGYTF. The CDR3 DNA reads TGTGCCAGCAGTTACGACAGGGACTATGGCTACACCTTC.

The chain recombines TRBV12-3 or TRBV12-4 with TRBJ2-7; 7 bases are a match to TRBD1. The CDR3 loop spans 12 amino acids. J was trimmed by 10 bases and V by 6 bases; bases with no gene match: 9. The CDR3 DNA follows: TGTGCCAGCAGCCCCGCGGACAGGTTTCAGTACTTC. Encoded protein: CASSPADRFQYF.

This sequence joins TRBV30 and TRBJ2-1; TRBD2 agrees at 10 bases. Germline V lookup: CDR1 GTSNPN, CDR2 SVGIG (reference sequence). Unmatched junction bases numbered 7, after V lost 2 bases and J lost 9 bases. The CDR3 spans 14 residues. The CDR3 sequence is CAWSSSGSFTEQFF. The CDR3, as DNA: TGTGCCTGGAGTTCTAGCGGGAGTTTCACTGAGCAGTTCTTC.

This clone was detected only once. The chain links TRBV25-1 to TRBJ2-1; TRBD2 might be the D (5 bases). The CDR3 contains 15 residues. The V gene lost 3 bases and the J gene lost 0 bases, with 9 bases spanning the gap. Germline values: CDR1 MGHDK, CDR2 SYGVNS. The CDR3 protein is CASSESGASYNEQFF. The CDR3 nucleotides are TGTGCCAGCAGTGAGAGCGGAGCCTCCTACAATGAGCAGTTCTTC.

As DNA, the CDR3 is TGTGCCAGCAGCTTAAATCCAGCGGGGGCCACAGATACGCAGTATTTT. It encodes CASSLNPAGATDTQYF. This sequence joins TRBV7-3 and TRBJ2-3, with TRBD2 identical over 8 bases. Germline assignment: CDR1 SGHTA and CDR2 FQGTGA. The CDR3 length is 16 residues. V dropped 1 base and J dropped 2; count of bases not matched to a gene: 5.

This rearrangement joins TRBV21-1 to TRBJ2-3; the table's D call TRBD2 went unverified against the DNA. TRBV21-1 is deemed a pseudogene. The CDR3 loop spans 16 amino acids. The CDR3 spells CASSTSSGAYTDTQYF. The DNA of the CDR3 is TGTGCCAGCAGCACTAGTAGCGGAGCCTACACAGATACGCAGTATTTT.

The V and J genes are TRBV6-1 and TRBJ2-7; no definite D call. Germline CDR1 and CDR2: MNHNS and SASEGT. V was clipped by 4 bases and J by 5 bases, with 24 bases between them. The CDR3 runs to 17 residues. The CDR3 DNA reads TGTGCCAGCAGTGTCCTACCGACGGGTGCCGGAGCCCACGAGCAGTACTTC. Amino acids: CASSVLPTGAGAHEQYF.

The chain carries TRBV3-1 (or the pseudogene TRBV3-2) and TRBJ2-1; 10 bases are shared with TRBD2. Germline V CDR1 and CDR2: LGHDT, YNNKEL (reference sequence). CDR3 length: 14 amino acids. J was trimmed by 9 bases and V by 7 bases; bases with no gene match: 9. The CDR3: CASTTNSGRFEQFF. Here the CDR3 DNA reads TGTGCCAGCACCACTAATAGCGGGAGGTTTGAGCAGTTCTTC.

The sample holds a few counts of this clone. J is TRBJ2-1 and V is TRBV7-8; 9 bases are shared with TRBD1. Germline CDR1 and CDR2: SGHVS and FQNEAQ. With 1 base clipped from V and 8 bases from J, the junction kept 6 bases outside the gene matches. The CDR3 has 15 residues. In DNA form, the CDR3 reads TGTGCCAGCAGCTTAGTGATGAACAGGGGGCATGAGCAGTTCTTC. Its protein is CASSLVMNRGHEQFF.